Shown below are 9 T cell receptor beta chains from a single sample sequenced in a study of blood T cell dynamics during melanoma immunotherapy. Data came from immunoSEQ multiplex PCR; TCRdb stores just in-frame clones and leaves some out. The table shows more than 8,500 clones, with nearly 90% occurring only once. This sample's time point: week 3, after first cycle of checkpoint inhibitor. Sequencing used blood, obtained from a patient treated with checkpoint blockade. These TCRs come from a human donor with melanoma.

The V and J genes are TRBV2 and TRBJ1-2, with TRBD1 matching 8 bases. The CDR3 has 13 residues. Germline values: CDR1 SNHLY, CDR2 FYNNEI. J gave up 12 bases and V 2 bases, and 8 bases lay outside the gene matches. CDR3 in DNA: TGTGCCAGCAGTGAAAGGTCGGTGGGACAGGACACCTTC. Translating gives CASSERSVGQDTF. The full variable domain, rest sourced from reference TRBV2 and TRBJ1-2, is EPEVTQTPSHQVTQMGQEVILRCVPISNHLYFYWYRQILGQKVEFLVSFYNNEISEKSEIFDDQFSVERPDGSNFTLKIRSTKLEDSAMYFCASSERSVGQDTFGSGTRLTVV.

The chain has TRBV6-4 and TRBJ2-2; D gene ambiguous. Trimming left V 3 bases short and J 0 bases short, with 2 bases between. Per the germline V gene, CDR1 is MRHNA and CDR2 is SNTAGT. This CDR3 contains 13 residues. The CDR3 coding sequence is TGTGCCAGCAGTGAAGCGAACACCGGGGAGCTGTTTTTT. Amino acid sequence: CASSEANTGELFF.

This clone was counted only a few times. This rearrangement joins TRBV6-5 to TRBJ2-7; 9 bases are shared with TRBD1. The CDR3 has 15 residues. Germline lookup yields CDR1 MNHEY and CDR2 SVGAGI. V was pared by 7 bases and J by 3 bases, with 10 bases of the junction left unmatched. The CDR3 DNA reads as TGTGCCAGCACCACTACCGGGACAGGGAACTACGAGCAGTACTTC. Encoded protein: CASTTTGTGNYEQYF.

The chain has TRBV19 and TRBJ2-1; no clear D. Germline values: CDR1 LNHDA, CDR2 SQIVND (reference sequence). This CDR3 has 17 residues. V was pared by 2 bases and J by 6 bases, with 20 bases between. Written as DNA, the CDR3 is TGTGCCAGTAGTATACTTTTGACTCCCGGGCTAATCAATGAGCAGTTCTTC. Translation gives CASSILLTPGLINEQFF.

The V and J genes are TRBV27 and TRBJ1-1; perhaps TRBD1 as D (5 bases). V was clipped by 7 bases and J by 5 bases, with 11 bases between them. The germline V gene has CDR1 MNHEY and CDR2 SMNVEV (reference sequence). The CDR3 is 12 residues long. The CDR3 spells CASNGGGTEAFF. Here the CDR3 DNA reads TGTGCCAGCAATGGCGGGGGAACTGAAGCTTTCTTT.

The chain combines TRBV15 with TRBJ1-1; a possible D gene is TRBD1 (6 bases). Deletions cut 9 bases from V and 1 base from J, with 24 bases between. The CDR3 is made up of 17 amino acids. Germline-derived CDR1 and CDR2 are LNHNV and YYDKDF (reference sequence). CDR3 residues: CATYDPGAGARNTEAFF. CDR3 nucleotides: TGTGCCACTTATGACCCTGGTGCAGGGGCGAGGAACACTGAAGCTTTCTTT.

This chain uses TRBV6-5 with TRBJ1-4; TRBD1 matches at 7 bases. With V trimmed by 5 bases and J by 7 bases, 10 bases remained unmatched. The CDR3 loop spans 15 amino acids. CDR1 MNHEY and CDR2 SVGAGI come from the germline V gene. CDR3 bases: TGTGCCAGCAGTCAGACGACAGGGTACCTTGAAAAACTGTTTTTT. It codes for CASSQTTGYLEKLFF.

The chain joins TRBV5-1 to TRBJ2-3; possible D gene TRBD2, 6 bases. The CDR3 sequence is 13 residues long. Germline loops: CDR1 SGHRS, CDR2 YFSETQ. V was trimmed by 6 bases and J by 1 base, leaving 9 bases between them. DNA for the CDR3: TGCGCCAGCACCGGGACTGGCACAGATACGCAGTATTTT. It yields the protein CASTGTGTDTQYF.

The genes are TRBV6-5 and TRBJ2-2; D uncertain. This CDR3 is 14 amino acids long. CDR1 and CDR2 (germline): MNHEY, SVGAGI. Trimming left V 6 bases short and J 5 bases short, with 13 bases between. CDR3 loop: CASRYAESTGELFF. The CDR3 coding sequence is TGTGCCAGCAGGTACGCAGAATCGACCGGGGAGCTGTTTTTT.